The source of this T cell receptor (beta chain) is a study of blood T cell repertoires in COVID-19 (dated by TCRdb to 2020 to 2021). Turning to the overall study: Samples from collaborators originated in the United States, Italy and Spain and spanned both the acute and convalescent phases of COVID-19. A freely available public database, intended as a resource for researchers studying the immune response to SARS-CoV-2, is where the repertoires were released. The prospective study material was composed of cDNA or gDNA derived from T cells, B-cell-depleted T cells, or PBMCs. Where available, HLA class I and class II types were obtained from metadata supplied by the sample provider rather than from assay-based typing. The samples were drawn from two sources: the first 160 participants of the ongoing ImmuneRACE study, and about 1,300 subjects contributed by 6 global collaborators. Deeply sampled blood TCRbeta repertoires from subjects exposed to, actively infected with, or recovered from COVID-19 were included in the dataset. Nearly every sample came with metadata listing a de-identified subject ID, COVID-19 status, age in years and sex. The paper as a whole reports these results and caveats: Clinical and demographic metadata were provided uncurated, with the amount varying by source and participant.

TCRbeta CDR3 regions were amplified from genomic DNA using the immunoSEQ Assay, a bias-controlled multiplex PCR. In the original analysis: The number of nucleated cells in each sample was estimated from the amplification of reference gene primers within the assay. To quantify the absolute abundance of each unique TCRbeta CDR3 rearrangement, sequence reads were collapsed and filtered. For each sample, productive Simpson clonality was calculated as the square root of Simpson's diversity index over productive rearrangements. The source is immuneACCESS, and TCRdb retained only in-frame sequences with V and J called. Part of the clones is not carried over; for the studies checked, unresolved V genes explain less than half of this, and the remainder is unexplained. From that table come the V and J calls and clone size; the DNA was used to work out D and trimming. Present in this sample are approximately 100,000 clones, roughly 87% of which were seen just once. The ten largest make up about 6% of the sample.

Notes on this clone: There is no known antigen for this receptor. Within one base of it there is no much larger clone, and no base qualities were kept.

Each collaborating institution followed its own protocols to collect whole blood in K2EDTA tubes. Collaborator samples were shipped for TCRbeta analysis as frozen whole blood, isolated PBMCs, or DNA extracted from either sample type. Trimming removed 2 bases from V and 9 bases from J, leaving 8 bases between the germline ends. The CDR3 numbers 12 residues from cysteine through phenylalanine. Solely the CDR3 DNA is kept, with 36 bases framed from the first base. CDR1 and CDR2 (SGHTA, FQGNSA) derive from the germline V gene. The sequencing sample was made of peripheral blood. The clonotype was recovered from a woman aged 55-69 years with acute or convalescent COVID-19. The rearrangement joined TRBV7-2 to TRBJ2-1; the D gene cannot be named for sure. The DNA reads TGTGCCAGCAGCTTATTAGTTCGTGAGCAGTTCTTC. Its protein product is CASSLLVREQFF.